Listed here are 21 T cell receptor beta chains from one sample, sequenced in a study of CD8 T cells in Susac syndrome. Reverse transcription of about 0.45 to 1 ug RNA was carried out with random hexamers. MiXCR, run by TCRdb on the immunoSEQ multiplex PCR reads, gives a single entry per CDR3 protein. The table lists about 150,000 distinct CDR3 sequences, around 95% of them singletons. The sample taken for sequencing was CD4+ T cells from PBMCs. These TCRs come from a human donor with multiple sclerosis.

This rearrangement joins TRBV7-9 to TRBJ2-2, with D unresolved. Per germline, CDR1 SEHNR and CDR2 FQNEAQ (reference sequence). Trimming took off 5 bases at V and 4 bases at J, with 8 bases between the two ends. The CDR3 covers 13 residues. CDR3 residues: CASSPTGTGELFF. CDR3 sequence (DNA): TGTGCCAGCAGCCCGACTGGCACCGGGGAGCTGTTTTTT.

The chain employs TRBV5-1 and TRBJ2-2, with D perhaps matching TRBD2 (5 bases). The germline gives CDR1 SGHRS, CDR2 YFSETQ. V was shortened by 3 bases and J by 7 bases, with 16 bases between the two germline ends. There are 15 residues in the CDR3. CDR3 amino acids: CASSWSKRENGELFF. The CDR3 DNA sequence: TGCGCCAGCAGCTGGTCGAAGAGGGAAAACGGGGAGCTGTTTTTT.

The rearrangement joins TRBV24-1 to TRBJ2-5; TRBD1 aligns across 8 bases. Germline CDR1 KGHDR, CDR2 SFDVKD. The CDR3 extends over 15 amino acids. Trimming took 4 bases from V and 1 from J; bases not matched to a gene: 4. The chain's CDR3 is CATSDPGQGQETQYF. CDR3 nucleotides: TGTGCCACCAGTGACCCAGGACAGGGCCAAGAGACCCAGTACTTC.

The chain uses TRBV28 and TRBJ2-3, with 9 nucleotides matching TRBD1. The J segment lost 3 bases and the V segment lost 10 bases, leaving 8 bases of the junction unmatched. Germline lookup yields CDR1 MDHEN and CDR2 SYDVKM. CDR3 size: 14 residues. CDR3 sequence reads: CAILKDRGTDTQYF. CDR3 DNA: TGTGCCATCTTAAAGGACAGGGGTACAGATACGCAGTATTTT.

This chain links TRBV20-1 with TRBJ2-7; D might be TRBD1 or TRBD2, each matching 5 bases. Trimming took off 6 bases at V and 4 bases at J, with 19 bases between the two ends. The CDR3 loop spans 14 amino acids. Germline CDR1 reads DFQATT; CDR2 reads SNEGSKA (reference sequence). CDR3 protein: CSAALPGRSYEQYF. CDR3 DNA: TGCAGTGCCGCTTTACCGGGACGGTCGTACGAGCAGTACTTC.

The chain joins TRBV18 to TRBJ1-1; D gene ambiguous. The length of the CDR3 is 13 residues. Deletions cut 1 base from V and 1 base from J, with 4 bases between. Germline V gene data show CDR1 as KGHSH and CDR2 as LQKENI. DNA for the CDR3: TGTGCCAGCTCACCACAAGAGAACACTGAAGCTTTCTTT. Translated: CASSPQENTEAFF.

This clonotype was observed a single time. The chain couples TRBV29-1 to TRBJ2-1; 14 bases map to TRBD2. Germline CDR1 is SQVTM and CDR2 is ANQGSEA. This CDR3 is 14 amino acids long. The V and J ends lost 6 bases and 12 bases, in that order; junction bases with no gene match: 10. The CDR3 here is CSVVPGLAGEPQFF. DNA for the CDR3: TGCAGCGTAGTCCCGGGACTAGCGGGAGAGCCGCAGTTCTTC.

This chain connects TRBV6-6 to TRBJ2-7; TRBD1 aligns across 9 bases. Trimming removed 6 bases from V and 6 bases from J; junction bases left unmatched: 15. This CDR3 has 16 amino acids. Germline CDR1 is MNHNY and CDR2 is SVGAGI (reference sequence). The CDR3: CASRVATGGGVGEQYF. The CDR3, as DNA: TGTGCCAGCAGGGTGGCTACAGGGGGCGGAGTAGGCGAGCAGTACTTC.

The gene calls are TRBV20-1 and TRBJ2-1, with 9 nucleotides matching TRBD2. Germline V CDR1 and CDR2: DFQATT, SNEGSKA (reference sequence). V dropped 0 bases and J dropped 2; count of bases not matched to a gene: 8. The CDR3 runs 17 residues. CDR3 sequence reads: CSARDLGTSGPYNEQFF. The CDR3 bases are TGCAGTGCTAGAGATTTGGGAACTAGCGGGCCCTACAATGAGCAGTTCTTC.

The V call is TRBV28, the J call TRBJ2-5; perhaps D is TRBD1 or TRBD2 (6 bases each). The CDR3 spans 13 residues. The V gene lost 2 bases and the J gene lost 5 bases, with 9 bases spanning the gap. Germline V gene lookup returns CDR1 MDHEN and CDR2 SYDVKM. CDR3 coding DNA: TGTGCCAGCAGTTTAGGGGGGCACGAGACCCAGTACTTC. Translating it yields CASSLGGHETQYF.

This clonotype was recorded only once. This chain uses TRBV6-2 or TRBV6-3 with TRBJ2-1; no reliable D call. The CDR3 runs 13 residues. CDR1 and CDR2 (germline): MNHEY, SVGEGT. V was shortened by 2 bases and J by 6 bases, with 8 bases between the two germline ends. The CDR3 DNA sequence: TGTGCCAGCAGTTACGAAGGAATCAATGAGCAGTTCTTC. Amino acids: CASSYEGINEQFF.

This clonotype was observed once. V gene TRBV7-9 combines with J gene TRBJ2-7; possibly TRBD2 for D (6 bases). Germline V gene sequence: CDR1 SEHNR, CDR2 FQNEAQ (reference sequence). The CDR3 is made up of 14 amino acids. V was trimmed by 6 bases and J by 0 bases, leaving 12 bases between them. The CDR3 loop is CASRSRGGSYEQYF. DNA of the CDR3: TGTGCCAGCAGGTCCCGGGGAGGCTCCTACGAGCAGTACTTC.

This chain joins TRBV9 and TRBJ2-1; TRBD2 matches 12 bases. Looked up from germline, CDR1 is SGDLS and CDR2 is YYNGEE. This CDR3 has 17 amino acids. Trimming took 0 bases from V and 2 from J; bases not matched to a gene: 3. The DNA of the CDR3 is TGTGCCAGCAGCGTAGGGCCTAGCGGGGGGGCCTACAATGAGCAGTTCTTC. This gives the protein CASSVGPSGGAYNEQFF.

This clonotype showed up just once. CDR3 amino acids: CASSYLAGGPDTQYF. CDR3 in DNA: TGTGCCAGTAGTTACCTAGCGGGGGGCCCGGATACGCAGTATTTT. V and J are TRBV19 and TRBJ2-3; the match to TRBD2 covers 11 bases. The CDR3 loop spans 15 amino acids. The germline V gene has CDR1 LNHDA and CDR2 SQIVND (reference sequence). V lost 5 bases and J lost 6; bases outside the gene matches: 7.

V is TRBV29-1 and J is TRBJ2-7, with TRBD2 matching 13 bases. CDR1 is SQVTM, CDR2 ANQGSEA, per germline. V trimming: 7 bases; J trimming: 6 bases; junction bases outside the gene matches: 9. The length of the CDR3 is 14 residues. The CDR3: CSAPGLAGSSEQYF. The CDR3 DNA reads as TGCAGCGCCCCGGGACTAGCGGGATCGAGCGAGCAGTACTTC.

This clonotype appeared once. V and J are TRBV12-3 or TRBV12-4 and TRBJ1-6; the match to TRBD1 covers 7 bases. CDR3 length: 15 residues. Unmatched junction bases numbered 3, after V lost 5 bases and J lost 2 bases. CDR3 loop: CASSPDRAYNSPLHF. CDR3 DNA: TGTGCCAGCAGTCCCGACAGGGCCTATAATTCACCCCTCCACTTT.

The CDR3 loop reads CAWSGGTTNQPQHF. CDR3 coding DNA: TGTGCCTGGAGTGGGGGGACAACCAATCAGCCCCAGCATTTT. The V call is TRBV30, the J call TRBJ1-5, with D maybe TRBD1 (6 bases). This CDR3 has 14 residues. CDR1 and CDR2 from the germline V gene are GTSNPN and SVGIG (reference sequence). V was shortened by 1 base and J by 3 bases, with 10 bases between the two germline ends.

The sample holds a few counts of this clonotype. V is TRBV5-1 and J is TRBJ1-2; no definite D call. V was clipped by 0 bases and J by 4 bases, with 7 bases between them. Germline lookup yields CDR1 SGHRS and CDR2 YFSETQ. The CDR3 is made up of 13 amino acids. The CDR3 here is CASSLARSYGYTF. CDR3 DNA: TGCGCCAGCAGCTTGGCCAGGAGCTATGGCTACACCTTC.

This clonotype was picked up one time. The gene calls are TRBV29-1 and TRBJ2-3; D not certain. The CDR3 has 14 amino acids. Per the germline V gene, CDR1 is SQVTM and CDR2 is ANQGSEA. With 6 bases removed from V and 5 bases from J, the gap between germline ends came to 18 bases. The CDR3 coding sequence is TGCAGCGTGGTACATCCGGGCCCCAAAGATACGCAGTATTTT. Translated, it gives CSVVHPGPKDTQYF.

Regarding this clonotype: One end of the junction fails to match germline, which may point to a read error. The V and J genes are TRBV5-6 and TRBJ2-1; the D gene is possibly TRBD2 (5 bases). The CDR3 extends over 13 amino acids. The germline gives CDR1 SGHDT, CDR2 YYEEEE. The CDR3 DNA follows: TGTGCCAGCAGCTCCTGGATCTCAACTAGGGCGGTCTTC. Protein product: CASSSWISTRAVF.

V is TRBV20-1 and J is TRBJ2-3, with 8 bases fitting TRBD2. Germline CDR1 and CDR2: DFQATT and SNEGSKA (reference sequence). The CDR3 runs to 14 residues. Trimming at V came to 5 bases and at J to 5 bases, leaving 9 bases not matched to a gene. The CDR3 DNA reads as TGCAGTGCTTACCACCGGCGGGGGGAAGATACGCAGTATTTT. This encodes CSAYHRRGEDTQYF.